The 25 T cell receptor beta chains below all came from one sample that was sequenced in a study of control samples from healthy donors and cancer patients. Using immunoSEQ multiplex PCR, the repertoire was profiled, and TCRdb retains in-frame clones only, with some absent. The sample holds tens of thousands of clones, around 87% seen once. Sequenced input: blood. Receptors were obtained from a man aged 45-65 years in good health.

The rearrangement joins TRBV24-1 to TRBJ2-1, with 7 nucleotides matching TRBD1. The CDR3 extends over 13 amino acids. Germline V CDR1 and CDR2: KGHDR, SFDVKD. The V gene end was trimmed by 3 bases and the J gene end by 6 bases; junction bases not matched to a gene: 1. CDR3 in amino acids: CATSDNRGNEQFF. CDR3 DNA sequence: TGTGCCACCAGTGATAACAGGGGCAATGAGCAGTTCTTC.

V gene TRBV11-2 combines with J gene TRBJ1-5; no clear D gene. Germline V gene lookup returns CDR1 SGHAT and CDR2 FQNNGV. This CDR3 is 13 amino acids long. The ends were cut back, 1 base at V and 5 bases at J, with 6 bases in the middle. CDR3 in DNA: TGTGCCAGCAGCTTAGGGCTATATCAGCCCCAGCATTTT. It codes for CASSLGLYQPQHF.

The rearrangement joins TRBV4-3 to TRBJ2-7; 7 nucleotides agree with TRBD2. The germline V gene has CDR1 LGHNA and CDR2 YSLEER. The CDR3 has 16 amino acids. With 0 bases clipped from V and 1 base from J, the junction kept 6 bases outside the gene matches. CDR3 sequence (DNA): TGCGCCAGCAGCCAAGATTATCGGGGGGTGTCCTACGAGCAGTACTTC. Encoded protein: CASSQDYRGVSYEQYF.

This clone has just a few counts. The V call is TRBV5-1, the J call TRBJ1-1, with D possibly matching TRBD1 (5 bases). This CDR3 has 15 residues. The V gene lost 2 bases and the J gene lost 0 bases, with 11 bases spanning the gap. Looked up from germline, CDR1 is SGHRS and CDR2 is YFSETQ. The CDR3 DNA sequence: TGCGCCAGCAGCTTAGGGGAAATCATGAACACTGAAGCTTTCTTT. Its translation is CASSLGEIMNTEAFF.

CDR3 nucleotides: TGTGCCAGCAACCCGACTAGCGGCACAGATACGCAGTATTTT. Translation: CASNPTSGTDTQYF. The chain recombines TRBV6-6 with TRBJ2-3; the match to TRBD2 covers 8 bases. The length of the CDR3 is 14 residues. In germline, CDR1 is MNHNY, CDR2 SVGAGI (reference sequence). After removal of 7 bases from V and 1 base from J, the junction contained 4 bases not matched to a gene.

This clone is labeled medium-sized (0.01 to 0.1%). The V gene is TRBV25-1, the J gene TRBJ2-6; D is unclear. CDR3 length: 13 residues. The germline gives CDR1 MGHDK, CDR2 SYGVNS. V dropped 5 bases and J dropped 10 bases, with 12 bases sitting between them. The CDR3 protein is CASSNQTINVLTF. CDR3 bases: TGTGCCAGCAGTAATCAGACCATTAACGTCCTGACTTTC.

This chain connects TRBV6-5 to TRBJ1-5; no definite D call. The V end lost 0 bases, the J end lost 3 bases, and 12 bases lay between the germline ends. In germline, CDR1 is MNHEY, CDR2 SVGAGI. The CDR3 loop spans 16 amino acids. The CDR3 protein is CASSYSPGTVNQPQHF. In DNA, the CDR3 is TGTGCCAGCAGTTACTCCCCGGGAACAGTCAATCAGCCCCAGCATTTT.

The chain recombines TRBV10-2 with TRBJ2-7, with 9 bases identical to TRBD2. In germline, CDR1 is WSHSY, CDR2 SAAADI. J gave up 2 bases and V 4 bases, and 3 bases lay outside the gene matches. The CDR3 has 14 residues. The CDR3 nucleotides are TGCGCCAGCAGTGTCGCGGGAGGGGCCTACGAGCAGTACTTC. Its translation is CASSVAGGAYEQYF.

The rearrangement links TRBV18 to TRBJ1-2; a weak D match, TRBD1 (5 bases). There are 16 residues in the CDR3. Germline V CDR1 and CDR2: KGHSH, LQKENI. Between the trimmed V and J ends, which lost 2 bases and 4 bases, there was a span of 17 bases. The CDR3 region is CASSPYTGEPVYGYTF. The CDR3 coding sequence is TGTGCCAGCTCACCATACACAGGAGAGCCGGTCTATGGCTACACCTTC.

This chain links TRBV5-4 with TRBJ2-5; 7 bases are a match to TRBD2. Germline V gives CDR1 SGHNT, CDR2 YYREEE (reference sequence). V trimming: 0 bases; J trimming: 2 bases; junction bases outside the gene matches: 4. This CDR3 has 15 amino acids. As DNA, the CDR3 is TGTGCCAGCAGCTTGGGCGGGGGAGATCAAGAGACCCAGTACTTC. Its translation is CASSLGGGDQETQYF.

V is TRBV9 and J is TRBJ2-7, with D perhaps matching TRBD1 (5 bases). CDR3 length: 13 amino acids. Per germline, CDR1 SGDLS and CDR2 YYNGEE. Trimming removed 2 bases from V and 6 bases from J, with 12 bases in between. Here the CDR3 reads CASSVQGAGEQYF. The CDR3 DNA reads as TGTGCCAGCAGCGTTCAGGGTGCTGGCGAGCAGTACTTC.

The chain couples TRBV4-1 to TRBJ1-3; 8 nucleotides align to TRBD1. CDR1 is MGHRA, CDR2 YSYEKL, per germline. Trimming cost V 3 bases and J 4 bases; bases outside gene matches: 17. CDR3 length: 19 residues. This CDR3 reads CASSQNLLTGALVGNTIYF. The CDR3 DNA reads as TGCGCCAGCAGCCAGAATTTGTTGACAGGGGCCCTGGTCGGAAACACCATATATTTT.

This chain connects TRBV6-5 to TRBJ1-6; D ambiguous. This CDR3 region has 14 residues. With 2 bases removed from V and 9 bases from J, the gap between germline ends came to 11 bases. Germline-derived CDR1 and CDR2 are MNHEY and SVGAGI. CDR3 sequence reads: CASSYLSPGSPLHF. Written as DNA, the CDR3 is TGTGCCAGCAGTTACCTGTCCCCGGGTTCACCCCTCCACTTT.

The V call is TRBV24-1, the J call TRBJ2-2; 8 positions agree with TRBD1. This CDR3 has 15 residues. CDR1 and CDR2 (germline): KGHDR, SFDVKD. Unmatched junction bases numbered 7, after V lost 4 bases and J lost 7 bases. CDR3 sequence reads: CATSETRGLGGELFF. CDR3 nucleotide sequence: TGTGCCACCAGTGAAACCAGGGGGCTCGGCGGGGAGCTGTTTTTT.

V and J are TRBV6-1 and TRBJ2-3; D is uncertain. Trimming pared 5 bases from V and 4 bases from J, leaving 10 bases between. This CDR3 has 13 amino acids. Germline V CDR1 and CDR2: MNHNS, SASEGT. The CDR3, as DNA: TGTGCCAGCAGTATTGGGTGGGCAGATACGCAGTATTTT. Translating gives CASSIGWADTQYF.

The V and J genes are TRBV19 and TRBJ1-2, with 8 bases lining up with TRBD1. Losses at the gene ends were 11 bases for V and 6 bases for J; bases not matched to a gene: 8. CDR1 is LNHDA and CDR2 is SQIVND in the germline V gene (reference sequence). The CDR3 has 12 residues. The CDR3 here is CASWQGAHGYTF. The CDR3 nucleotides are TGTGCCTCATGGCAGGGGGCGCATGGCTACACCTTC.

The chain recombines TRBV5-1 with TRBJ1-6; unclear D gene. Trimming shortened V by 1 base and J by 5 bases, and 13 bases separated the two germline ends. CDR3 length: 16 amino acids. Germline CDR1 reads SGHRS; CDR2 reads YFSETQ. CDR3 sequence reads: CASSLRPLGDNSPLHF. CDR3 bases: TGCGCCAGCAGCTTGAGGCCCCTAGGTGATAATTCACCCCTCCACTTT.

This rearrangement joins TRBV6-5 to TRBJ2-3, with D unclear. The CDR3 contains 12 residues. Trimming took 5 bases from V and 5 from J, leaving 8 bases between them. Germline assignment: CDR1 MNHEY and CDR2 SVGAGI. CDR3 residues: CASSNYRDTQYF. CDR3 bases: TGTGCCAGCAGTAACTACAGAGATACGCAGTATTTT.

The count of this clone is one. The chain carries TRBV9 and TRBJ2-5; D call uncertain. The CDR3 is 15 residues long. CDR1 SGDLS and CDR2 YYNGEE come from the germline V gene. V was pared by 0 bases and J by 3 bases, with 12 bases between. The CDR3 sequence is CASSVDPTAEETQYF. The DNA for the CDR3 is TGTGCCAGCAGCGTAGATCCGACCGCCGAAGAGACCCAGTACTTC. Together with reference TRBV9 and TRBJ2-5, the CDR3 gives the full variable domain: DSGVTQTPKHLITATGQRVTLRCSPRSGDLSVYWYQQSLDQGLQFLIQYYNGEERAKGNILERFSAQQFPDLHSELNLSSLELGDSALYFCASSVDPTAEETQYFGPGTRLLVL.

The chain links TRBV18 to TRBJ2-1, with 10 nucleotides matching TRBD2. The germline V gene encodes CDR1 KGHSH and CDR2 LQKENI. CDR3 length: 15 amino acids. The V segment lost 1 base and the J segment 5 bases; nucleotides outside the gene matches: 2. CDR3 DNA: TGTGCCAGCTCACCACGGCTAGCGGGGGACAATGAGCAGTTCTTC. Translated: CASSPRLAGDNEQFF.

The sample holds a few counts of this clone. The rearrangement links TRBV12-3 or TRBV12-4 to TRBJ1-2; no firm D call. The V end was cut by 2 bases, the J end by 4 bases, with 8 bases between. This CDR3 region has 13 residues. CDR3 sequence: CASSLSEGYGYTF. The CDR3, as DNA: TGTGCCAGCAGTTTATCGGAAGGCTATGGCTACACCTTC.

This chain links TRBV14 with TRBJ1-1; D remains unclear. This CDR3 is built from 14 residues. V lost 5 bases and J lost 2, with 12 bases in between. Germline CDR1 SGHDN, CDR2 FVKESK. The CDR3 sequence is CASSRDFPNTEAFF. In DNA, the CDR3 is TGTGCCAGCAGCAGGGATTTCCCAAACACTGAAGCTTTCTTT.

J is TRBJ1-2 and V is TRBV5-1; the D gene is possibly TRBD1 (6 bases). The CDR3 loop spans 12 amino acids. Trimming removed 4 bases at V and 5 bases at J, with 9 bases between. Germline values: CDR1 SGHRS, CDR2 YFSETQ. The CDR3 spells CASSGGHYGYTF. For the CDR3, the DNA is TGCGCCAGCAGCGGGGGCCATTATGGCTACACCTTC.

This chain links TRBV9 with TRBJ1-2; the match to TRBD1 covers 9 bases. Germline CDR1 and CDR2: SGDLS and YYNGEE. The ends lost 0 bases at V and 3 bases at J; junction bases unmatched: 3. The CDR3 is made up of 15 amino acids. CDR3 region: CASSVVDRGYYGYTF. The DNA for the CDR3 is TGTGCCAGCAGCGTAGTGGACAGGGGCTACTATGGCTACACCTTC.

The chain uses TRBV3-1 (or the pseudogene TRBV3-2) and TRBJ1-1; D may be TRBD1 (5 bases). Germline lookup yields CDR1 LGHDT and CDR2 YNNKEL (reference sequence). Trimming removed 0 bases from V and 11 bases from J, with 16 bases in between. The CDR3 runs 14 residues. CDR3 region: CASSQEAGSREAFF. Written as DNA, the CDR3 is TGTGCCAGCAGCCAAGAGGCAGGGTCTCGGGAGGCTTTCTTT.